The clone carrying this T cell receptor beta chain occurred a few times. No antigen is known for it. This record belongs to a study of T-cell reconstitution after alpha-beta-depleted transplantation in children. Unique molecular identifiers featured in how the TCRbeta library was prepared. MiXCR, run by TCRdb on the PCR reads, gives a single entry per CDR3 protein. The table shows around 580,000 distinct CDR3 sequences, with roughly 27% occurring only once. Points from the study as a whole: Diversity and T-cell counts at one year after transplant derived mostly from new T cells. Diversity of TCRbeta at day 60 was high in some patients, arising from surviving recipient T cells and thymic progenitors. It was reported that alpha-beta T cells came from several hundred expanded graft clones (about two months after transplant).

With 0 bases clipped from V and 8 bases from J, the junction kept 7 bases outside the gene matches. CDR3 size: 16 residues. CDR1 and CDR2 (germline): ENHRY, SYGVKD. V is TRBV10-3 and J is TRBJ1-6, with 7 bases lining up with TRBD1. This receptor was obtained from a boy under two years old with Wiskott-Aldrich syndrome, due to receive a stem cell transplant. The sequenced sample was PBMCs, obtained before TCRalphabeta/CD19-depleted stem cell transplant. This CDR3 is CAISESYRGVYSPLHF. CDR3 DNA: TGTGCCATCAGTGAGTCTTACAGGGGCGTCTATTCACCCCTCCACTTT.